One and the same sample provided the 9 T cell receptor beta chains below, sequenced in a study of cytomegalovirus exposure and HLA in healthy donors. With 60 Vbeta and 13 Jbeta primers, the PCR was carried out. Measured with immunoSEQ multiplex PCR; TCRdb has only the in-frame clones, and not every one. The sample yields over 90,000 clones, around 79% seen once. Sequencing used PBMCs. These receptors all come from a woman in her seventies in good health and CMV-seropositive.

V gene TRBV5-1 combines with J gene TRBJ1-6; no firm D call. The CDR3 sequence is 16 residues long. V was trimmed by 4 bases and J by 0 bases, leaving 11 bases between them. CDR1 and CDR2 from the germline V gene are SGHRS and YFSETQ. The CDR3 DNA is TGCGCCAGCAGCCTGACGGGGAGCTCCTATAATTCACCCCTCCACTTT. It translates to CASSLTGSSYNSPLHF.

By share, this clone ranks as hyperexpanded. The sample has other DNA sequences that encode this CDR3 too. This sequence joins TRBV10-2 and TRBJ1-4; TRBD1 might be the D (6 bases). This CDR3 region has 13 residues. Trimming removed 7 bases from V and 4 bases from J, with 10 bases in between. Germline loops: CDR1 WSHSY, CDR2 SAAADI. The CDR3 region has the DNA TGCGCCAGCACGGGACACCTTAATGAAAAACTGTTTTTT. Its protein is CASTGHLNEKLFF.

The CDR3 here is CASSLGLAGDTQYF. Here the CDR3 DNA reads TGTGCCAGCAGCCTGGGACTAGCGGGGGATACGCAGTATTTT. The chain couples TRBV7-2 to TRBJ2-3, with 13 positions matching TRBD2. Per the germline V gene, CDR1 is SGHTA and CDR2 is FQGNSA. Trimming took 5 bases from V and 6 from J; bases not matched to a gene: 2. The CDR3 length is 14 residues.

The V and J genes are TRBV18 and TRBJ1-2, with D uncertain. The CDR3 covers 14 residues. The V end lost 8 bases, the J end lost 4 bases, and 17 bases lay between the germline ends. The germline V gene has CDR1 KGHSH and CDR2 LQKENI. In DNA, the CDR3 is TGTGCCAGCACTTTCACCAATATTCGCTATGGCTACACCTTC. This encodes CASTFTNIRYGYTF.

The chain couples TRBV6-5 to TRBJ1-2; D uncertain. The germline V and J ends were trimmed by 0 bases and 6 bases, with 8 bases remaining between them. Germline-derived CDR1 and CDR2 are MNHEY and SVGAGI. The CDR3 sequence is 13 residues long. CDR3 in amino acids: CASSYSRGNGYTF. For the CDR3, the DNA is TGTGCCAGCAGTTACTCTCGGGGTAATGGCTACACCTTC.

The chain has TRBV5-1 and TRBJ2-5; 7 bases map to TRBD2. After removal of 0 bases from V and 4 bases from J, the junction contained 6 bases not matched to a gene. Looked up from germline, CDR1 is SGHRS and CDR2 is YFSETQ. The CDR3 is made up of 15 amino acids. In DNA form, the CDR3 reads TGCGCCAGCAGCTTGGACCTGCGGGAGCGAGAGACCCAGTACTTC. Its protein product is CASSLDLRERETQYF.

The chain combines TRBV28 with TRBJ2-3; TRBD2 agrees at 11 bases. The germline V gene encodes CDR1 MDHEN and CDR2 SYDVKM. Unmatched junction bases numbered 2, after V lost 5 bases and J lost 4 bases. The CDR3 extends over 14 amino acids. Here the CDR3 reads CASSTTSGADTQYF. The CDR3 DNA reads as TGTGCCAGCAGTACGACTAGCGGGGCAGATACGCAGTATTTT.

This sequence joins TRBV5-8 and TRBJ2-5, with D uncertain. The germline V and J ends were trimmed by 4 bases and 0 bases, with 7 bases remaining between them. The CDR3 totals 13 residues. CDR1 and CDR2 from the germline V gene are SGHTS and YDEGEE. CDR3 in amino acids: CASSNYNQETQYF. The CDR3 bases are TGTGCCAGCAGCAACTATAACCAAGAGACCCAGTACTTC.

The chain recombines TRBV6-5 with TRBJ1-3, with D uncertain. The CDR3 covers 14 residues. Germline V gene lookup returns CDR1 MNHEY and CDR2 SVGAGI. Deletions cut 5 bases from V and 3 bases from J, with 11 bases between. DNA of the CDR3: TGTGCCAGCAGTGAAAACGAGGGTGGAAACACCATATATTTT. It specifies CASSENEGGNTIYF.